This TCR beta chain was found in a study of shared clonotypes between healthy human individuals (dated by TCRdb to about 2020). For context, the study as a whole: Two women and a few men aged 18 to 49 years were included in the cohort. Libraries were prepared and TCR repertoires were sequenced by different laboratories using diverse techniques, in order to increase sequencing depth and limit assay-specific biases. To estimate repertoire size and how much clonotypes are shared between individuals, the study performed deep sequencing of blood TCR repertoires from roughly five healthy adults. Between about 0.8 and 9 billion PBMCs per donor were obtained by leukapheresis. For each donor, CD4 naive and CD4 memory were each given three plates, CD8 naive was given two plates, and CD8 memory was given one plate. Paper-wide results and their limitations: Estimated clonotype richness was generally larger for naive than for memory subsets. Only blood was sampled, and tissue TCR repertoires likely differ from those in blood. Higher generation probabilities were observed for clonotypes shared by all four sorted-subset donors than for non-shared clonotypes. Because the study included a small number of donors, the genetic and exposure-history diversity represented was limited. Pairwise subsampling indicated that sequencing depth was expected to affect the degree of clonotype sharing among donors. When a handful of donors were compared, the shared fraction of clonotypes was around 5% for naive CD4, approximately 3.5% for naive CD8, 2% to 2.5% for memory CD4, and around 0.4% for memory CD8. Rarefaction of sorted-subset datasets indicated incomplete sequencing despite the large sequencing depth.

Including cysteine and phenylalanine, the CDR3 has 15 amino acids. The CDR3 DNA has 45 bases and is translated from base 1. CDR1 is given as ENHRY and CDR2 as SYGVKD, both from the germline V gene. Trimming removed 4 bases from V and 2 bases from J, leaving 15 bases between the germline ends. CD8 naive samples consisted of CD45RO-negative cells that were positively selected for CCR7, yielding a CD45RA+CCR7+ population without TemRA cells. Healthy HIV-negative adults with no recently reported acute infections or vaccinations were included as donors. Only Caucasian adults living in Nashville, Tennessee, USA were represented among the donors. Blood was obtained by leukapheresis, after which PBMCs were separated by Ficoll-Histopaque density gradient centrifugation and cryopreserved in liquid nitrogen vapor phase. Analytical flow cytometry was used to check the purity and quantity of every magnetically sorted T cell population. Genomic DNA was isolated from every sorted fraction and measured by UV absorbance on a Nanodrop 2000c.

TCR CDR3 regions were amplified from genomic DNA by multiplex PCR using the deep immunoSEQ assay. Genomic DNA extracted from each cell subset was distributed evenly over all wells of several immunoSEQ 96-well plates, and each plate served as one replicate. For sorted subsets, approximately 200 ng of genomic DNA, equivalent to about 30,000 T cell genomes, went into each replicate PCR. The purified libraries were quantified using a Qubit 3.0 fluorometer, sized with a Bioanalyzer 2100, and then quantified again using the KAPA Library Quantification kit. A separate single-read 150-cycle Illumina NextSeq 550 flow cell was used to sequence each immunoSEQ 96-well plate. From the authors' description of their analysis: Because the immunoSEQ output held only junctional sequences and lacked quality scores, the filtering could not match the filtering applied to full-length reads. Sequences were annotated with PyIR, a Python wrapper for IgBLAST v1.9, and V/J genes and CDR3 were assigned using IMGT germline references. Any read was removed if the V/J assignment was weak (E-value above 1e-6), the CDR3 was missing, or the read contained stop codons, out-of-frame junctions, or ambiguous translated residues. V3J clonotypes were defined as sequences sharing an identical inferred V gene, J gene, and CDR3 amino acid sequence. Percentage overlap between repertoires was computed as shared unique clonotypes divided by the size of the smaller repertoire. RTK rarefaction, the Chao1 estimator, and Recon v2.1 estimates of unobserved clonotypes were used to assess repertoire richness. Generation probabilities for all TCRbeta clonotypes obtained by the gDNA method from several donors were computed using OLGA. In its TCRdb copy, this immuneACCESS table keeps in-frame sequences only and misses some clones. Where compared with another copy, unresolved V genes explain less than half of these, and the others have no known cause. That table gives V, J and clone size, and the DNA gave D and trimming. This sample lists millions of clones; approximately 94% were detected once. Together, the top ten hold 1.1% of the sample.

To note about this clone: Its antigen remains undetermined. No base quality values were provided; no much bigger clone lies one nucleotide off.

What was sequenced was naive CD8+ T cells sorted from blood. Taken with the paper, the label for cell subset or site translates to: CD45RA+CCR7+. The TCR originated in a man younger than 35 in good health. The rearranged segments are TRBV10-3 and TRBJ2-7; confidence is insufficient to name the D gene. CDR3 loop: CAISGTESAAYEQYF. In nucleotide form, the sequence is TGTGCCATCAGTGGCACGGAAAGCGCCGCCTACGAGCAGTACTTC.